This T cell receptor beta chain was sequenced for a study of blood T cells in healthy people across ages. The germline V gene encodes CDR1 SGHTA and CDR2 FQGNSA. CDR3 length: 14 amino acids. V gave up 1 base and J gave up 9 bases, with 12 bases separating them. Sample-barcoded 5' priming and a J-beta primer mix drove a second PCR of about 6 to 11 cycles. TCRdb itself ran the 5' RACE reads through MiXCR, one entry per CDR3 protein. The sample carries around 990,000 distinct CDR3 sequences, roughly a quarter recorded once. This sample was also put to use in a study of T cells of mothers and their children.

Material for sequencing was blood. This chain connects TRBV7-2 to TRBJ1-4; D perhaps matches TRBD1 (5 bases). The origin of this receptor is a girl aged 2-9 years in good health. CDR3 nucleotides: TGTGCCAGCAGCTTAGTGCAGGGAGCGCAAAAACTGTTTTTT. Translating it yields CASSLVQGAQKLFF.